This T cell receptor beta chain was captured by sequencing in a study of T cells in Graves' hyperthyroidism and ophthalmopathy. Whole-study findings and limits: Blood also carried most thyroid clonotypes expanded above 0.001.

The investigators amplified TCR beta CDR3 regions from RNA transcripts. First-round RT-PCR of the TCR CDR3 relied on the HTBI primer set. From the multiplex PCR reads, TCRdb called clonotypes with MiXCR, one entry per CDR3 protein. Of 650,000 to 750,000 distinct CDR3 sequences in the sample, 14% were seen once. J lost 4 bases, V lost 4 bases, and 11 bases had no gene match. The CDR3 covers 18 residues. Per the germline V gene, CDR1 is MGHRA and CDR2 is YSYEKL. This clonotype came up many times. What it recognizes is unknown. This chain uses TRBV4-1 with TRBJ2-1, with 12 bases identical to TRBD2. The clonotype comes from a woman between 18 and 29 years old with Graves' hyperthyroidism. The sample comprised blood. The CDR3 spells CASSLPLAGGHTYNEQFF. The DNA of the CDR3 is TGCGCCAGCAGCCTACCACTAGCGGGAGGCCACACTTACAATGAGCAGTTCTTC.